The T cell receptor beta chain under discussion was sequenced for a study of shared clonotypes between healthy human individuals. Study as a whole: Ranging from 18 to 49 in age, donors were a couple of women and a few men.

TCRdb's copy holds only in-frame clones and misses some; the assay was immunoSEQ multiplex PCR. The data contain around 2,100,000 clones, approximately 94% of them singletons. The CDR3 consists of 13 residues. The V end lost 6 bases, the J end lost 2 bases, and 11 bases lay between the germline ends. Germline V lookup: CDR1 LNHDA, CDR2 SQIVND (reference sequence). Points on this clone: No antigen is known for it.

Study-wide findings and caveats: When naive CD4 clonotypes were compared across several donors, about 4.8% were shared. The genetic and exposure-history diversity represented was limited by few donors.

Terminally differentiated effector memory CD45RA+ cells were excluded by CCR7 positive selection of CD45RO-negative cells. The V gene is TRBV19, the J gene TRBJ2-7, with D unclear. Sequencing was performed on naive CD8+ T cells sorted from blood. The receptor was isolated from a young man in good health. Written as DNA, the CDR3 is TGTGCCAGTAGATCAGACGTGACCTACGAGCAGTACTTC. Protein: CASRSDVTYEQYF.